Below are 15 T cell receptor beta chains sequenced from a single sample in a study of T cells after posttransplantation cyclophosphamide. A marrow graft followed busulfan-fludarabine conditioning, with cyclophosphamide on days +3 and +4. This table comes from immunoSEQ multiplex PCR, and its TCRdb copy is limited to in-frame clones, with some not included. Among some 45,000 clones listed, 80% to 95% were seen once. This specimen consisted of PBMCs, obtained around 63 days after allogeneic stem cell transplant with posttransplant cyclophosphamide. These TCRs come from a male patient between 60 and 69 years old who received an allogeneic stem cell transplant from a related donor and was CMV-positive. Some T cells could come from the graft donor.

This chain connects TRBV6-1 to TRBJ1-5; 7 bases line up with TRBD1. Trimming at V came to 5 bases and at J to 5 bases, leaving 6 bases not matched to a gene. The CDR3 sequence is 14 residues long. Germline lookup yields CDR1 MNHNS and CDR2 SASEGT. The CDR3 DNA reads TGTGCCAGCAGTTCTAGACAGGGCGATCAGCCCCAGCATTTT. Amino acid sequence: CASSSRQGDQPQHF.

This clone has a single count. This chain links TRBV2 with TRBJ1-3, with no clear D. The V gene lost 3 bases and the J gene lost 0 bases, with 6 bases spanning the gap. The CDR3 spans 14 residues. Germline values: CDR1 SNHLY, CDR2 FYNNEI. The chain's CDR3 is CASSDRNSGNTIYF. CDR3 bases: TGTGCCAGCAGTGACAGGAACTCTGGAAACACCATATATTTT.

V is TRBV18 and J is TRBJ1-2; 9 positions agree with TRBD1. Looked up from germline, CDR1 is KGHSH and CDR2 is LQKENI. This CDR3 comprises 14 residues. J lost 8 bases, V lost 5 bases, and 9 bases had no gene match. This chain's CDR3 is CASSGQGNGLGYTF. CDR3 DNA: TGTGCCAGCTCAGGACAGGGGAACGGTCTAGGCTACACCTTC.

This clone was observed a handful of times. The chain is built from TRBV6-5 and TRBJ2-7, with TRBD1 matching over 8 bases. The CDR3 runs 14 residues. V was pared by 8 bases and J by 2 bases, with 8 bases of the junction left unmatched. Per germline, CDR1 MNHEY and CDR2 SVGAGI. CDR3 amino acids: CASSPGDRPYEQYF. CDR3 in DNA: TGTGCCAGCTCCCCAGGGGACAGGCCCTACGAGCAGTACTTC.

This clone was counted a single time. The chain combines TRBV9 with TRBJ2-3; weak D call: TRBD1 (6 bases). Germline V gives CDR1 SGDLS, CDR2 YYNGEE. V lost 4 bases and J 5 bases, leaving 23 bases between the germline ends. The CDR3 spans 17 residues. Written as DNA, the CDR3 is TGTGCCAGCAGCTCCCCCGTGAGGGGGATCAGTATAGATACGCAGTATTTT. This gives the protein CASSSPVRGISIDTQYF.

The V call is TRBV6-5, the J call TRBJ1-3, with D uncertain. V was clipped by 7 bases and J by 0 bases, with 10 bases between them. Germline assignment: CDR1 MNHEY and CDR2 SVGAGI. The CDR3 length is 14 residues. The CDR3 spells CASTLRSSGNTIYF. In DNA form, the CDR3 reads TGTGCCAGCACCCTGAGGAGCTCTGGAAACACCATATATTTT.

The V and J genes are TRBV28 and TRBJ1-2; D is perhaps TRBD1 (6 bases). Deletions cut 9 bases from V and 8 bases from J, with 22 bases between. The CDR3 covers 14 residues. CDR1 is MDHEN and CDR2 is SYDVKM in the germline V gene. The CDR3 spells CASTFGGASSGYTF. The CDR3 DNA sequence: TGTGCCAGTACGTTCGGGGGGGCATCCTCGGGCTACACCTTC.

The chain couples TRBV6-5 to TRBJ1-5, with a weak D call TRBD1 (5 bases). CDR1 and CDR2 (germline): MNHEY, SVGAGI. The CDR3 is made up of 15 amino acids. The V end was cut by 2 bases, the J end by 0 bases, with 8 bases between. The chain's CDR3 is CASSYSRDSNQPQHF. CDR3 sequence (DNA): TGTGCCAGCAGTTACAGCAGGGATAGCAATCAGCCCCAGCATTTT.

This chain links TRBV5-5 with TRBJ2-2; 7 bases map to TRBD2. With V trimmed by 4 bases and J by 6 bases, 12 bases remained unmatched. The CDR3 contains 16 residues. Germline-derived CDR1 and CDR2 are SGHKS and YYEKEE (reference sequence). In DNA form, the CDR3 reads TGTGCCAGCAGCGGCTCTAGCGGAGCTACTCCCGGGGAGCTGTTTTTT. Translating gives CASSGSSGATPGELFF.

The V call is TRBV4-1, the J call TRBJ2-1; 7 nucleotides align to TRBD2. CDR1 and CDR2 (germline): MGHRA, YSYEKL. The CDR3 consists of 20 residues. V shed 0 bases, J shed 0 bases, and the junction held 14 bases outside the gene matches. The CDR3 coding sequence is TGCGCCAGCAGCCAAGAGGCCGCGGGAAAGACTAGCTACTCCTACAATGAGCAGTTCTTC. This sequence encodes CASSQEAAGKTSYSYNEQFF.

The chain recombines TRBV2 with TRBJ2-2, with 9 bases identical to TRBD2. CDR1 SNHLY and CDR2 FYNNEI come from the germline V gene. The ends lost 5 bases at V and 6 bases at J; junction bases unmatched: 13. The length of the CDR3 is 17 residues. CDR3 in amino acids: CASSPQTGTSLPGELFF. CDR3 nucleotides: TGTGCCAGCAGTCCACAAACCGGGACTAGCTTGCCCGGGGAGCTGTTTTTT.

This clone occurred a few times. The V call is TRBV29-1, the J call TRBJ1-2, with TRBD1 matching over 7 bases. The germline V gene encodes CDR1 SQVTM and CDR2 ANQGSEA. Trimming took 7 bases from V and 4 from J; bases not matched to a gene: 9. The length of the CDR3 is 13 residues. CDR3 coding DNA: TGCAGCGCGTCAAAAGGACAGGCCTATGGCTACACCTTC. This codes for CSASKGQAYGYTF.

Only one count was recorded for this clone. CDR3 in DNA: TGTGCCAGCAGCAACCGGGACAGGGAGTTTCCCGGGGAGCTGTTTTTT. Translation gives CASSNRDREFPGELFF. The V call is TRBV21-1, the J call TRBJ2-2; the D segment call TRBD1 is taken from the table without a DNA check. TRBV21-1 is an annotated pseudogene. The CDR3 has 16 residues.

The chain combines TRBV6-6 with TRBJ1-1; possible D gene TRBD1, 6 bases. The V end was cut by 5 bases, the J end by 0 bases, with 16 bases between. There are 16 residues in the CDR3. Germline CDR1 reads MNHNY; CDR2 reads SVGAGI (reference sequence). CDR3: CASSKGAGAVNTEAFF. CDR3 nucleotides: TGTGCCAGCAGTAAAGGGGCAGGGGCCGTGAACACTGAAGCTTTCTTT.

The CDR3 nucleotides read TGTGCCTGGAGTATGAGCCTAGGCATAAACTATGGCTACACCTTC. The encoded protein is CAWSMSLGINYGYTF. J is TRBJ1-2 and V is TRBV30; no definite D call. The CDR3 runs to 15 residues. Per germline, CDR1 GTSNPN and CDR2 SVGIG (reference sequence). V dropped 2 bases and J dropped 2 bases, with 15 bases sitting between them.